This record concerns one T cell receptor beta chain sequence. The data derive from a study of OX40 agonist ivuxolimab in advanced cancers. Across the study: The group had a mean age of about 64 years, ranged from 23 to 79, and was 82.7% male.

TCRdb's copy holds only in-frame clones and misses some; the assay was immunoSEQ multiplex PCR. The repertoire holds about 68,000 clones, approximately 90% seen once, with about 0.95% in the top ten. The V end lost 5 bases, the J end lost 5 bases, and 9 bases lay between the germline ends. CDR3 length equals 11 residues. Looked up from germline, CDR1 is GTSNPN and CDR2 is SVGIG (reference sequence). Specimen: CD4+ or CD8+ T cells sorted from blood, collected in a trial of the OX40 agonist ivuxolimab. This clonotype originated in an adult with an advanced solid tumor such as melanoma, head and neck, liver or kidney cancer. The chain combines TRBV30 with TRBJ2-5; D gene unclear. CDR3 sequence reads: CAWGLGETQYF. As DNA, the CDR3 is TGTGCCTGGGGGCTGGGGGAGACCCAGTACTTC. The variable domain in full, with the rest retrieved from reference TRBV30 and TRBJ2-5, is SQTIHQWPATLVQPVGSPLSLECTVEGTSNPNLYWYRQAAGRGLQLLFYSVGIGQISSEVPQNLSASRPQDRQFILSSKKLLLSDSGFYLCAWGLGETQYFGPGTRLLVL.